Below, 5 T cell receptor beta chains from the same sample are listed, as sequenced in a study of blood T cell repertoires in COVID-19. Some clones are missing from TCRdb's copy, which holds only in-frame ones; the method was immunoSEQ multiplex PCR. This table has 50,000 or so clones, around 81% appearing once. Material for sequencing was peripheral blood. The receptors originated from an older woman with acute or convalescent COVID-19.

The chain uses TRBV6-1 and TRBJ2-7, with D possibly being TRBD1 (5 bases). CDR3 length: 13 amino acids. Per germline, CDR1 MNHNS and CDR2 SASEGT. Trimming stripped 3 bases from V and 0 bases from J, with 6 bases between. The CDR3 DNA reads as TGTGCCAGCAGTGAGACAGCCTCCTACGAGCAGTACTTC. This gives the protein CASSETASYEQYF.

This sequence joins TRBV30 and TRBJ1-6; 12 bases fit TRBD1. This CDR3 has 14 amino acids. Germline CDR1 GTSNPN, CDR2 SVGIG (reference sequence). The V gene end was trimmed by 3 bases and the J gene end by 12 bases; junction bases not matched to a gene: 6. CDR3 in amino acids: CAWSRDRGRKPLHF. CDR3 DNA sequence: TGTGCCTGGAGCCGGGACAGGGGGCGGAAACCCCTCCACTTT.

The chain couples TRBV2 to TRBJ1-5, with a weak D call TRBD1 (6 bases). Germline V CDR1 and CDR2: SNHLY, FYNNEI. CDR3 length equals 15 residues. V was shortened by 4 bases and J by 7 bases, with 17 bases between the two germline ends. CDR3 residues: CASSVDRTSLQPQHF. The CDR3 DNA sequence: TGTGCCAGCAGTGTCGACAGGACCTCACTCCAGCCCCAGCATTTT. The full variable domain, completed using reference TRBV2 and TRBJ1-5, is EPEVTQTPSHQVTQMGQEVILRCVPISNHLYFYWYRQILGQKVEFLVSFYNNEISEKSEIFDDQFSVERPDGSNFTLKIRSTKLEDSAMYFCASSVDRTSLQPQHFGDGTRLSIL.

The sample holds one count of this clone. The chain joins TRBV19 to TRBJ1-1; TRBD1 is a possible D gene (5 bases). CDR1 LNHDA and CDR2 SQIVND come from the germline V gene (reference sequence). CDR3 length equals 17 residues. The ends were cut back, 6 bases at V and 5 bases at J, with 25 bases in the middle. This chain's CDR3 is CASRSQGFNGGVTEAFF. Written as DNA, the CDR3 is TGTGCCAGTAGGTCTCAGGGATTTAACGGAGGGGTGACTGAAGCTTTCTTT.

The CDR3 reads CASSPEGRQEPQHF. CDR3 nucleotide sequence: TGTGCCAGCAGCCCTGAGGGGAGGCAGGAGCCCCAGCATTTT. This chain links TRBV3-1 (or the pseudogene TRBV3-2) with TRBJ1-5; perhaps TRBD1 as D (5 bases). The germline V gene has CDR1 LGHDT and CDR2 YNNKEL (reference sequence). V was pared by 4 bases and J by 8 bases, with 15 bases between. CDR3 size: 14 residues.